These 21 T cell receptor beta chains were all obtained from the same sample, sequenced in a study of shared clonotypes between healthy human individuals. Some clones are missing from TCRdb's copy, which holds only in-frame ones; the method was immunoSEQ multiplex PCR. The sample includes more than 2,000,000 clones, about 92% seen only once; the top ten take about 0.39%. Material for sequencing was naive CD4+ T cells from PBMCs. Subset reported: CD45RA+ positively selected. Receptor source: a young man in good health. Some clones in this sample may be carry-over from other donors' samples.

The chain is built from TRBV4-1 and TRBJ1-4, with D uncertain. In germline, CDR1 is MGHRA, CDR2 YSYEKL. The CDR3 is 15 residues long. V was trimmed by 4 bases and J by 2 bases, leaving 11 bases between them. The CDR3 bases are TGCGCCAGCAGCCTGTCACCCCCGACTAATGAAAAACTGTTTTTT. Protein: CASSLSPPTNEKLFF.

The CDR3 sequence is CASQVDGGGPYEQYF. CDR3 DNA sequence: TGTGCCAGCCAGGTCGACGGGGGTGGCCCCTACGAGCAGTACTTC. This chain connects TRBV6-5 to TRBJ2-7, with D perhaps TRBD2 (6 bases). The CDR3 runs to 15 residues. V was shortened by 8 bases and J by 2 bases, with 19 bases between the two germline ends. CDR1 is MNHEY, CDR2 SVGAGI, per germline.

The genes are TRBV5-6 and TRBJ2-2; 7 bases agree with TRBD2. J gave up 6 bases and V 1 base, and 6 bases lay outside the gene matches. CDR1 SGHDT and CDR2 YYEEEE come from the germline V gene. The CDR3 has 15 residues. The CDR3 is CASSLPGTTPGELFF. As DNA, the CDR3 is TGTGCCAGCAGCTTGCCCGGGACTACCCCCGGGGAGCTGTTTTTT.

As to this clone: The sample has other DNA sequences that encode this CDR3 too. The rearrangement links TRBV11-2 to TRBJ1-1; a weak D match, TRBD1 (5 bases). Trimming stripped 5 bases from V and 3 bases from J, with 16 bases between. There are 15 residues in the CDR3. CDR1 and CDR2 (germline): SGHAT, FQNNGV. CDR3 in DNA: TGTGCCAGCAGCCCGACCGGGGGTGGCTACACTGAAGCTTTCTTT. Translating it yields CASSPTGGGYTEAFF.

The chain carries TRBV5-1 and TRBJ2-5; D remains ambiguous. There are 13 residues in the CDR3. V lost 0 bases to trimming and J lost 4 bases, with 7 bases between them. Germline-derived CDR1 and CDR2 are SGHRS and YFSETQ. DNA for the CDR3: TGCGCCAGCAGCTTGGGAGTTTTAGAGACCCAGTACTTC. This sequence encodes CASSLGVLETQYF.

The chain employs TRBV7-9 and TRBJ1-2; TRBD1 might be the D (5 bases). Germline CDR1 is SEHNR and CDR2 is FQNEAQ (reference sequence). Trimming left V 4 bases short and J 7 bases short, with 13 bases between. CDR3 size: 13 residues. The CDR3, as DNA: TGTGCCAGCAGCTCTCAGCAGGGAAGTGGCTACACCTTC. It is translated as CASSSQQGSGYTF.

The chain has TRBV5-8 and TRBJ1-5; a weak D match, TRBD1 (5 bases). Germline assignment: CDR1 SGHTS and CDR2 YDEGEE. V shed 5 bases and J shed 0 bases, with 9 bases lying between them. This CDR3 is 14 amino acids long. CDR3 amino acids: CASSLTVSNQPQHF. CDR3 nucleotides: TGTGCCAGCAGTTTGACAGTTAGCAATCAGCCCCAGCATTTT.

The chain couples TRBV6-4 to TRBJ1-2; D gene ambiguous. Germline-derived CDR1 and CDR2 are MRHNA and SNTAGT. CDR3 size: 16 residues. V dropped 0 bases and J dropped 6 bases, with 17 bases sitting between them. CDR3 DNA sequence: TGTGCCAGCAGTGACTCGGGCCAGGTATATCCCAATGGCTACACCTTC. Its translation is CASSDSGQVYPNGYTF.

The V call is TRBV11-2, the J call TRBJ2-1; 14 bases are a match to TRBD2. The CDR3 length is 16 residues. The V and J ends lost 5 bases and 8 bases, in that order; junction bases with no gene match: 8. Per the germline V gene, CDR1 is SGHAT and CDR2 is FQNNGV. CDR3 nucleotides: TGTGCCAGCAGCCGATACGGGACTAGCGGGAGTTATGAGCAGTTCTTC. Its translation: CASSRYGTSGSYEQFF. Full variable domain (rest looked up from reference TRBV11-2 and TRBJ2-1): EAGVAQSPRYKIIEKRQSVAFWCNPISGHATLYWYQQILGQGPKLLIQFQNNGVVDDSQLPKDRFSAERLKGVDSTLKIQPAKLEDSAVYLCASSRYGTSGSYEQFFGPGTRLTVL.

V is TRBV21-1 and J is TRBJ1-5. TRBV21-1 is listed as a pseudogene. The length of the CDR3 is 12 residues. The CDR3 DNA sequence: TGTGCCAGCAGTACGGGGAGTCAGCCCCAGCATTTT. Amino acids: CASSTGSQPQHF.

The V gene is TRBV6-5, the J gene TRBJ2-3; a weak D match, TRBD2 (6 bases). The germline CDR1 and CDR2 sequences are MNHEY and SVGAGI. The ends were cut back, 8 bases at V and 4 bases at J, with 16 bases in the middle. There are 14 residues in the CDR3. The CDR3 DNA is TGTGCCAGCCGTTGGCGGCGGGGAGCAGATACGCAGTATTTT. It codes for CASRWRRGADTQYF.

The V call is TRBV27, the J call TRBJ2-3, with 10 bases fitting TRBD2. CDR3 length: 17 amino acids. Germline V gene sequence: CDR1 MNHEY, CDR2 SMNVEV (reference sequence). The junction had 15 bases not matched to a gene; V was cut back by 6 bases and J by 6 bases. CDR3 nucleotides: TGTGCCAGCAGCTCATCCACTAGCGGGATGAGGGTGGATACGCAGTATTTT. Translated, it gives CASSSSTSGMRVDTQYF.

V and J are TRBV19 and TRBJ1-1; a possible D gene is TRBD1 (5 bases). Germline assignment: CDR1 LNHDA and CDR2 SQIVND (reference sequence). This CDR3 is 18 amino acids long. Trimming pared 6 bases from V and 1 base from J, leaving 24 bases between. In DNA, the CDR3 is TGTGCCAGTAGCATGACGAGTGGGTCAGGGAGAAAGAACACTGAAGCTTTCTTT. Protein: CASSMTSGSGRKNTEAFF.

The chain is built from TRBV28 and TRBJ2-5; possibly TRBD1 or TRBD2 for D (5 bases each). Germline values: CDR1 MDHEN, CDR2 SYDVKM. The CDR3 has 15 residues. V was clipped by 3 bases and J by 5 bases, with 16 bases between them. CDR3 loop: CASSLGVSRAETQYF. Written as DNA, the CDR3 is TGTGCCAGCAGTTTGGGGGTATCGAGGGCGGAGACCCAGTACTTC.

The chain couples TRBV6-6 to TRBJ1-1; TRBD1 aligns across 8 bases. Germline trimming cut 0 bases from V and 2 bases from J; bases unmatched to any gene: 5. Germline-derived CDR1 and CDR2 are MNHNY and SVGAGI (reference sequence). The length of the CDR3 is 16 residues. CDR3 nucleotides: TGTGCCAGCAGTTACTCTGGGACAGGCAAAAACACTGAAGCTTTCTTT. Translation gives CASSYSGTGKNTEAFF.

The chain has TRBV5-6 and TRBJ2-1; D perhaps matches TRBD1 (6 bases). V lost 0 bases and J lost 10, with 11 bases in between. Per germline, CDR1 SGHDT and CDR2 YYEEEE. This CDR3 comprises 13 residues. Written as DNA, the CDR3 is TGTGCCAGCAGCTTGGATTTCAGGGGAGAGCAGTTCTTC. Protein sequence: CASSLDFRGEQFF.

This clone has just a few counts. The gene calls are TRBV2 and TRBJ1-5, with D hard to call. V shed 3 bases and J shed 7 bases, with 10 bases lying between them. Germline V gene data show CDR1 as SNHLY and CDR2 as FYNNEI. This CDR3 comprises 13 residues. CDR3 amino acids: CASSDGLGQPQHF. The CDR3, as DNA: TGTGCCAGCAGTGATGGGCTAGGGCAGCCCCAGCATTTT.

V gene TRBV11-2 combines with J gene TRBJ2-7; the D gene is possibly TRBD1 (6 bases). Germline V lookup: CDR1 SGHAT, CDR2 FQNNGV. The CDR3 consists of 15 residues. The germline V and J ends were trimmed by 5 bases and 2 bases, with 16 bases remaining between them. CDR3 loop: CASSPLQGSTYEQYF. The CDR3 DNA is TGTGCCAGCAGCCCCCTACAGGGTTCGACCTACGAGCAGTACTTC. Full variable domain (outside the CDR3, taken from reference TRBV11-2 and TRBJ2-7): EAGVAQSPRYKIIEKRQSVAFWCNPISGHATLYWYQQILGQGPKLLIQFQNNGVVDDSQLPKDRFSAERLKGVDSTLKIQPAKLEDSAVYLCASSPLQGSTYEQYFGPGTRLTVT.

The chain couples TRBV15 to TRBJ1-2; the match to TRBD1 covers 11 bases. CDR3 length: 14 amino acids. The germline gives CDR1 LNHNV, CDR2 YYDKDF (reference sequence). J gave up 7 bases and V 3 bases, and 4 bases lay outside the gene matches. CDR3 nucleotides: TGTGCCACCAGCAGGGGACAGGGGGTTGTTGGCTACACCTTC. Amino acids: CATSRGQGVVGYTF.

The chain carries TRBV14 and TRBJ1-2, with TRBD1 identical over 7 bases. After removal of 2 bases from V and 7 bases from J, the junction contained 7 bases not matched to a gene. Per germline, CDR1 SGHDN and CDR2 FVKESK. This CDR3 region has 14 residues. In DNA form, the CDR3 reads TGTGCCAGCAGCCAAATAGGGGGCGCGGTTGGCTACACCTTC. Protein: CASSQIGGAVGYTF.

The chain links TRBV7-9 to TRBJ2-1; TRBD2 is a possible D gene (6 bases). This CDR3 spans 17 amino acids. The germline V and J ends were trimmed by 5 bases and 2 bases, with 19 bases remaining between them. The germline CDR1 and CDR2 sequences are SEHNR and FQNEAQ (reference sequence). The CDR3 sequence is CASSRQFSGGAYNEQFF. The CDR3 DNA reads TGTGCCAGCAGCCGCCAATTTAGCGGAGGGGCCTACAATGAGCAGTTCTTC.